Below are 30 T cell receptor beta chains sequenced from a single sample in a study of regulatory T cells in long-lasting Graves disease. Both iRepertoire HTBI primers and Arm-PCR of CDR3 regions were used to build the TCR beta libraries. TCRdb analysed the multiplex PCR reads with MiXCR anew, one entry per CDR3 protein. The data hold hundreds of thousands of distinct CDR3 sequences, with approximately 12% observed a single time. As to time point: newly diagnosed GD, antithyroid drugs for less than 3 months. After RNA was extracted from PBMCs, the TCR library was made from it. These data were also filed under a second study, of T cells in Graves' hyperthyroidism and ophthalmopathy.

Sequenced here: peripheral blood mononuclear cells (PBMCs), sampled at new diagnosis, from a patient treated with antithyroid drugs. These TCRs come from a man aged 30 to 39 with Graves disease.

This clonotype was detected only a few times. The CDR3 sequence is CSVVDRGPYSGNTIYF. The CDR3 bases are TGCAGCGTTGTGGACAGGGGGCCATACTCTGGAAACACCATATATTTT. This chain connects TRBV29-1 to TRBJ1-3; TRBD1 agrees at 11 bases. Germline V gene lookup returns CDR1 SQVTM and CDR2 ANQGSEA. CDR3 length equals 16 residues. Losses at the gene ends were 4 bases for V and 0 bases for J; bases not matched to a gene: 5.

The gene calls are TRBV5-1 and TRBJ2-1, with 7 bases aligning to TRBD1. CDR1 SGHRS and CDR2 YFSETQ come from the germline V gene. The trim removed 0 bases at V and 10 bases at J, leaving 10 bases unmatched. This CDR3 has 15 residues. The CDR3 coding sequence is TGCGCCAGCAGCTTGGTGGGGACAGCCTCCTACGAGCAGTTCTTC. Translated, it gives CASSLVGTASYEQFF. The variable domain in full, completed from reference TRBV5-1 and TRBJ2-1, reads KAGVTQTPRYLIKTRGQQVTLSCSPISGHRSVSWYQQTPGQGLQFLFEYFSETQRNKGNFPGRFSGRQFSNSRSEMNVSTLELGDSALYLCASSLVGTASYEQFFGPGTRLTVL.

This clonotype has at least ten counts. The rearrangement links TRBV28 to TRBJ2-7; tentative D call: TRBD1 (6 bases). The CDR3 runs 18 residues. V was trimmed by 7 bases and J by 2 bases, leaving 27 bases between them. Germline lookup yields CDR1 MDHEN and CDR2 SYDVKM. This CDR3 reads CASTQVSGTLKSPYEQYF. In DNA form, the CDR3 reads TGTGCCAGCACTCAGGTGTCCGGGACACTTAAATCCCCCTACGAGCAGTACTTC.

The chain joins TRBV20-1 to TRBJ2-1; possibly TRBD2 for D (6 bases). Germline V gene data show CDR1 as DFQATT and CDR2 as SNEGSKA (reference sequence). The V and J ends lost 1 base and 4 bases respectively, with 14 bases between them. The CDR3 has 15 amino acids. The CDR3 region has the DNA TGCAGTGCTAGAGGAATAGCGGATAAATACAATGAGCAGTTCTTC. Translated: CSARGIADKYNEQFF.

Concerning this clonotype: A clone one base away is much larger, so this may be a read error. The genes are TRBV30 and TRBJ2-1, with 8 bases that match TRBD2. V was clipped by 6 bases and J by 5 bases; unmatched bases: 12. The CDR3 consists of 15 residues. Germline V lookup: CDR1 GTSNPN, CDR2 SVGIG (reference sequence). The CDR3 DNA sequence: TGTGCCTGCCAAACCGAACTAGCGGAACACAATGAGCAGTTCTTC. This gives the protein CACQTELAEHNEQFF.

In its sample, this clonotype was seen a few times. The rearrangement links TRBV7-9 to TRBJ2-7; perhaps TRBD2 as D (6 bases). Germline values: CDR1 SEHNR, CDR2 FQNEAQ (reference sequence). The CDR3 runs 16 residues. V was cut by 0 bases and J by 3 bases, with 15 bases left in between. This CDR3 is CASSLAAGRLDYEQYF. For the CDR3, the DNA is TGTGCCAGCAGCTTAGCCGCGGGGAGACTTGACTACGAGCAGTACTTC.

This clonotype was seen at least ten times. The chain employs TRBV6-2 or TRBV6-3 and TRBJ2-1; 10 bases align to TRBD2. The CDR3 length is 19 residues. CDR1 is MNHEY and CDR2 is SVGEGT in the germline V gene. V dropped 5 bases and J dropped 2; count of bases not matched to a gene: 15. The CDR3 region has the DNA TGTGCCAGCAGTGATAGGAGCGGGAGGGCTCGGGGGGCCTACAATGAGCAGTTCTTC. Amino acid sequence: CASSDRSGRARGAYNEQFF.

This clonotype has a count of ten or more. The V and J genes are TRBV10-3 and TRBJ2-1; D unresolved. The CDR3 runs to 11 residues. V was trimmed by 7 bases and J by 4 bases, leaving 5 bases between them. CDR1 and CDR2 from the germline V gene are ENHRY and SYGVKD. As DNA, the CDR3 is TGTGCCATCAAGCTTTACAATGAGCAGTTCTTC. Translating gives CAIKLYNEQFF.

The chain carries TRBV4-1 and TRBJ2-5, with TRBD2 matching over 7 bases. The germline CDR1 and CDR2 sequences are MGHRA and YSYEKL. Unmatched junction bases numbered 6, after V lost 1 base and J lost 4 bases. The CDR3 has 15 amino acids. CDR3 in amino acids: CASSQGQRDRETQYF. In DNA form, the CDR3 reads TGCGCCAGCAGCCAAGGACAGCGGGACCGAGAGACCCAGTACTTC.

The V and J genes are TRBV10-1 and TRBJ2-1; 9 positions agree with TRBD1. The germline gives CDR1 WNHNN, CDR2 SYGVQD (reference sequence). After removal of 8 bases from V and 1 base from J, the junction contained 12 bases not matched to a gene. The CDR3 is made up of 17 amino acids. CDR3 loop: CASPRTGEGVSYNEQFF. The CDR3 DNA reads TGCGCCAGCCCACGGACAGGGGAAGGGGTATCCTACAATGAGCAGTTCTTC.

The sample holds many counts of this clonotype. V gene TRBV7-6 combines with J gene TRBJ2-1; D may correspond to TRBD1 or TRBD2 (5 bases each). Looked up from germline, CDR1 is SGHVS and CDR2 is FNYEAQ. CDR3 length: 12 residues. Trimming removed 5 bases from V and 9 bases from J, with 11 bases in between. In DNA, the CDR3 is TGTGCCAGCAGCCACAAGGGGACTGAGCAGTTCTTC. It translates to CASSHKGTEQFF.

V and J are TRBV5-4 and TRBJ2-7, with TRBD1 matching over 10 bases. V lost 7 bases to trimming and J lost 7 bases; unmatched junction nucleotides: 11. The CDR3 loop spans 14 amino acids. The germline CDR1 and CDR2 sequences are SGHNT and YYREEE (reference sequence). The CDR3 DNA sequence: TGTGCCAGCCTTAACCGGGACAGGGGAAGAGAGCAGTACTTC. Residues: CASLNRDRGREQYF.

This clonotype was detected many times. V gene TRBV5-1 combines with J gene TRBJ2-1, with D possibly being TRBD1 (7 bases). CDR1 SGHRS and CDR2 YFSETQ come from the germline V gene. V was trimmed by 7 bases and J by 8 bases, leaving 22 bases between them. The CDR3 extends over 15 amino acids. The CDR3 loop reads CASQYQGDSRDEQFF. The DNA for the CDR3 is TGCGCCAGCCAATATCAGGGGGACTCTAGAGATGAGCAGTTCTTC.

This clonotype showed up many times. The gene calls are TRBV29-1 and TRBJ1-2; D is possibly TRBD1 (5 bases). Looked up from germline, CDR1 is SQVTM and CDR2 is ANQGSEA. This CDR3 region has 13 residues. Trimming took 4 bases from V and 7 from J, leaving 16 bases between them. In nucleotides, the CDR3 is TGCAGCGTTGGGGGGATGGCGGATGGTGGCTACACCTTC. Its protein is CSVGGMADGGYTF.

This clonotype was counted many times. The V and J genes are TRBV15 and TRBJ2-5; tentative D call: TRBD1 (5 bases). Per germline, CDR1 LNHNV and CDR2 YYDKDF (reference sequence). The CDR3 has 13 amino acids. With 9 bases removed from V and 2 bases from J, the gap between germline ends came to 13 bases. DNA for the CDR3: TGTGCCACTTTGAAGACAGAACAAGAGACCCAGTACTTC. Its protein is CATLKTEQETQYF.

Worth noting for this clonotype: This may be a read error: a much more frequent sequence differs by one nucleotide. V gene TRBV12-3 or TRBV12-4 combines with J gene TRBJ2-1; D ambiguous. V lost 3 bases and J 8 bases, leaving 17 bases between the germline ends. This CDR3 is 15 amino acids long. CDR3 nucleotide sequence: TGTGCCAGCAGTTTTCCGGTAGGTCCGCTCGATGAGCAGTTCTTC. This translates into CASSFPVGPLDEQFF.

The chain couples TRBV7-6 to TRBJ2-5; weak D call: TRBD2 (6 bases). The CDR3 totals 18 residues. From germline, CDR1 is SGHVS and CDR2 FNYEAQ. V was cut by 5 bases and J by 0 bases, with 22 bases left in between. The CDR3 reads CASSRNPPASAYQETQYF. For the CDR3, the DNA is TGTGCCAGCAGCCGTAACCCCCCTGCTAGCGCTTACCAAGAGACCCAGTACTTC.

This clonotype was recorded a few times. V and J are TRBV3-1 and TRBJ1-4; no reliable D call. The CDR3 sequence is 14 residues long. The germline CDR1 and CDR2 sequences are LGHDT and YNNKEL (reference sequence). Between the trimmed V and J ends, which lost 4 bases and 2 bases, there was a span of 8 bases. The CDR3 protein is CASSPRGTNEKLFF. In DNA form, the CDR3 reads TGTGCCAGCAGCCCACGAGGGACTAATGAAAAACTGTTTTTT. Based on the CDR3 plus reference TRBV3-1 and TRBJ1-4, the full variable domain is DTAVSQTPKYLVTQMGNDKSIKCEQNLGHDTMYWYKQDSKKFLKIMFSYNNKELIINETVPNRFSPKSPDKAHLNLHINSLELGDSAVYFCASSPRGTNEKLFFGSGTQLSVL.

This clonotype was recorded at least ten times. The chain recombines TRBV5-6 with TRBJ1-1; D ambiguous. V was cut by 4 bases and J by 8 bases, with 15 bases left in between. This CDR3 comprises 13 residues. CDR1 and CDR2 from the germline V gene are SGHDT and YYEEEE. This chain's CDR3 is CASSAGSTPEAFF. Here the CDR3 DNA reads TGTGCCAGCAGCGCGGGCTCAACTCCCGAAGCTTTCTTT.

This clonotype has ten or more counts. The CDR3: CASSTRQLRETQYF. The CDR3 DNA reads as TGTGCCAGCAGCACCCGACAGCTTAGGGAGACCCAGTACTTC. The chain combines TRBV2 with TRBJ2-5, with TRBD1 as a possible D gene (5 bases). V was cut by 6 bases and J by 5 bases, with 16 bases left in between. Germline V lookup: CDR1 SNHLY, CDR2 FYNNEI. The CDR3 runs 14 residues. Full variable domain (outside the CDR3, taken from reference TRBV2 and TRBJ2-5): EPEVTQTPSHQVTQMGQEVILRCVPISNHLYFYWYRQILGQKVEFLVSFYNNEISEKSEIFDDQFSVERPDGSNFTLKIRSTKLEDSAMYFCASSTRQLRETQYFGPGTRLLVL.

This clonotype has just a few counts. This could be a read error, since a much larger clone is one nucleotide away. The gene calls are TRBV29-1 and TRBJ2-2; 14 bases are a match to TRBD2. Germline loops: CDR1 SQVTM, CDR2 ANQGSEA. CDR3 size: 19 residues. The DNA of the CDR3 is TGCAGCGCAAGGGCCGATCCCGGGACTAGCGGGAGTTACATCGGGGAGCTGTCTTTT. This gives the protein CSARADPGTSGSYIGELSF.

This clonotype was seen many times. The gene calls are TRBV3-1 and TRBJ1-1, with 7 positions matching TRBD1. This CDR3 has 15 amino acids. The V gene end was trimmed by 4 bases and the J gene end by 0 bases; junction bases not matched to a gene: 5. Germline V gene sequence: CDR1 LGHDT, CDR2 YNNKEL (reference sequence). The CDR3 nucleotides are TGTGCCAGCAGCCCTCGACAGGGAATGAACACTGAAGCTTTCTTT. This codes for CASSPRQGMNTEAFF.

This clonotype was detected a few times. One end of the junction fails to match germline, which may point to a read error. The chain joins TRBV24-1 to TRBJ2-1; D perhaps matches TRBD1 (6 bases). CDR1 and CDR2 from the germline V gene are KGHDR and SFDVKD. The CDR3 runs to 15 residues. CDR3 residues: CATSERLPRDNEQLF. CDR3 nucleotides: TGTGCCACCAGTGAGAGACTCCCTCGGGACAATGAGCAGCTCTTC.

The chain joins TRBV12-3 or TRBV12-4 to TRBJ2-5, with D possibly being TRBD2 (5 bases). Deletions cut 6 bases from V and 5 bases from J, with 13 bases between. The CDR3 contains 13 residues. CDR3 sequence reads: CASSPAQRETQYF. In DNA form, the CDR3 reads TGTGCCAGCAGCCCCGCCCAGCGGGAGACCCAGTACTTC.

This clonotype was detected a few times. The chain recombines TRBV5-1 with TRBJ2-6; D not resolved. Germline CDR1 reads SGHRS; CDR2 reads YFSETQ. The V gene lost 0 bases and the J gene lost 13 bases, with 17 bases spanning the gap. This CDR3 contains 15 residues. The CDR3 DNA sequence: TGCGCCAGCAGCTTGGCCGGACCGACCTTTGGGGTCCTGACTTTC. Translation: CASSLAGPTFGVLTF.

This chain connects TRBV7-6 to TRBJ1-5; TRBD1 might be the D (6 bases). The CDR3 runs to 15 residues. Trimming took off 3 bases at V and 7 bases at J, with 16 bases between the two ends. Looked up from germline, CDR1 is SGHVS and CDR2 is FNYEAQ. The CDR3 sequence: CASSLGRGIVQPQHF. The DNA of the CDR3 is TGTGCCAGCAGCTTGGGTAGGGGGATCGTCCAGCCCCAGCATTTT. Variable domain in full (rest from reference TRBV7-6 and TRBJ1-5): GAGVSQSPRYKVTKRGQDVALRCDPISGHVSLYWYRQALGQGPEFLTYFNYEAQQDKSGLPNDRFSAERPEGSISTLTIQRTEQRDSAMYRCASSLGRGIVQPQHFGDGTRLSIL.

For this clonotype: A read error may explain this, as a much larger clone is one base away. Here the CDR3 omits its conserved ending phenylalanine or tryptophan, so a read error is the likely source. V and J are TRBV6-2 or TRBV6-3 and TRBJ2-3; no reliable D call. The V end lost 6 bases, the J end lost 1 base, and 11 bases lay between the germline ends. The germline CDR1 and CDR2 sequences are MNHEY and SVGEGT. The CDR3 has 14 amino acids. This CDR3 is CASRGHYGTDTQYS. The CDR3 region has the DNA TGTGCCAGCAGGGGCCATTACGGCACAGATACGCAGTATTCT.

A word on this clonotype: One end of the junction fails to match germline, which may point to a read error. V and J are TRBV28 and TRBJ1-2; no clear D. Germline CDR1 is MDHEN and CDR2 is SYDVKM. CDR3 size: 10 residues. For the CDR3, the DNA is TGTGCCAGCAGTCACCAGACGACGCGCTTC. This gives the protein CASSHQTTRF.

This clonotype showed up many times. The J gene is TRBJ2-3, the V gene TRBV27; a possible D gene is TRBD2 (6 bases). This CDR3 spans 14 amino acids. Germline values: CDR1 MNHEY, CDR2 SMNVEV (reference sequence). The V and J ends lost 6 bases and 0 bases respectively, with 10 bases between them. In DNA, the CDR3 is TGTGCCAGCAGACGGGAGTCGAGCACAGATACGCAGTATTTT. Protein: CASRRESSTDTQYF.

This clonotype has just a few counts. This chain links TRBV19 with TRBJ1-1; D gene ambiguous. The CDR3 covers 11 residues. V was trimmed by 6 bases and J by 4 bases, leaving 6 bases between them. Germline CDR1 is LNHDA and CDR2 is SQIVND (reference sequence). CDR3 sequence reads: CASRQITEAFF. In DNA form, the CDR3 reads TGTGCCAGTAGGCAGATCACTGAAGCTTTCTTT.